This T cell receptor beta chain was observed in a study of blood T cell repertoires in COVID-19. The overall study: Samples of COVID-19 (acute and convalescent) were obtained from the United States, Italy and Spain. Nucleic acid was either cDNA or gDNA, and it came from T cells, B-cell-depleted T cells, or PBMCs.

Trimming removed 0 bases from V and 0 bases from J, with 11 bases in between. The CDR3 totals 17 residues. Germline CDR1 reads MNHEY; CDR2 reads SVGEGT. In the original workflow: Scientists estimated how many nucleated cells there were by amplifying reference gene primers. Profiled with immunoSEQ multiplex PCR; TCRdb holds only in-frame clones, not every one. The V and J calls and clone size are taken from that table; D and trimming were inferred from the DNA. The table shows 120,000 or so clones, with 85% to 90% occurring only once. The material sequenced was peripheral blood. The origin of this receptor is a man aged 65-85 years who had recovered from COVID-19. This chain uses TRBV6-2 or TRBV6-3 with TRBJ1-4; no clear D gene. CDR3 bases: TGTGCCAGCAGTTACTCGAGGGCGGGCGCAACTAATGAAAAACTGTTTTTT. Translating gives CASSYSRAGATNEKLFF.